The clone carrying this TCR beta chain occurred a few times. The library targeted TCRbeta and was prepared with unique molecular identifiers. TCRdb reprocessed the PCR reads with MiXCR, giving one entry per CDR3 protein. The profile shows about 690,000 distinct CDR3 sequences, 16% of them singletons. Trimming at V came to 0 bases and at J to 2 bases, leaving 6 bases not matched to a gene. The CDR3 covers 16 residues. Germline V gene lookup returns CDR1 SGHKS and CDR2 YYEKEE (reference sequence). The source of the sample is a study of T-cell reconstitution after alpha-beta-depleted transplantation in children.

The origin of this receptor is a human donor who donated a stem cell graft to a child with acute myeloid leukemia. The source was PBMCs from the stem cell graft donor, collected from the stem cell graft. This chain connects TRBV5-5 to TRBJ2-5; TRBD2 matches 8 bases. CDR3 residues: CASSLVRGVQQETQYF. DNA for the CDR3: TGTGCCAGCAGCTTGGTGCGGGGGGTACAACAAGAGACCCAGTACTTC.